The clone carrying this T cell receptor beta chain was observed a handful of times. Antigen specificity is unknown. Per donor, one heparinised blood draw averaged approximately 120 mL. Markers CD45RO/CCR7/CD25/CD127/CD95/CD27 served to sort CD4+ naive, central memory, regulatory and stem cell-like memory cells. The data stem from a study of beta chain features in type 1 diabetes. Whole-study findings and limits: The naive, central memory and Treg TCRB repertoires looked more alike in patients than they did in healthy donors. For Type 1 diabetes patients, all four CD4+ subsets carried TCRB CDR3s that were moderately but significantly shorter.

Germline CDR1 and CDR2: SEHNR and FQNEAQ (reference sequence). V was shortened by 10 bases and J by 3 bases, with 11 bases between the two germline ends. The CDR3 runs 12 residues. Investigators reverse transcribed all isolated RNA, so they sequenced expressed TCRB transcripts. An average of approximately 4 million reads was obtained for naive, central memory and regulatory T cell samples. Data came from immunoSEQ multiplex PCR; TCRdb stores just in-frame clones and leaves some out. The sample lists around 650,000 clones; roughly an eighth were seen once. This chain links TRBV7-9 with TRBJ2-3; a weak D match, TRBD2 (5 bases). The sequenced material came from naive CD4+ T cells from blood. The origin of this receptor is a man in his thirties or forties with type 1 diabetes. The CDR3 loop is CATNRGTDTQYF. The CDR3 bases are TGTGCCACCAACCGGGGAACAGATACGCAGTATTTT.